Presented here are 25 T cell receptor beta chains from one specimen sequenced in a study of cytomegalovirus exposure and HLA in healthy donors. A multiplex PCR was run with 60 Vbeta primers and 13 Jbeta primers. Measured with immunoSEQ multiplex PCR; TCRdb has only the in-frame clones, and not every one. The sample contains some 190,000 clones, about 80% of which appear only once. Sequenced input: PBMCs. Receptors originate from a man aged 18 to 29 in good health and CMV-seronegative.

Details on this clone: Because the CDR3 is missing its conserved closing phenylalanine or tryptophan, this is likely a read error. Because the CDR3's place on the DNA is in doubt, the DNA is left out and the CDR3 is given as listed by TCRdb. V is TRBV7-2 and J is TRBJ2-3; no check of the table's D call, TRBD2, against the DNA was made. The germline CDR1 and CDR2 sequences are SGHTA and FQGNSA. The CDR3 is 14 residues long, counting both termini. The CDR3 loop is CASSPTSTGLAGQI.

This chain connects TRBV6-5 to TRBJ1-3; D call uncertain. CDR1 is MNHEY and CDR2 is SVGAGI in the germline V gene. V gave up 4 bases and J gave up 2 bases, with 6 bases separating them. This CDR3 has 13 residues. The CDR3 DNA is TGTGCCAGCAGTTGGGGAGCTGGAAACACCATATATTTT. Amino acid sequence: CASSWGAGNTIYF.

The V and J genes are TRBV7-6 and TRBJ2-2; tentative D call: TRBD2 (7 bases). This CDR3 is built from 19 residues. CDR1 is SGHVS and CDR2 is FNYEAQ in the germline V gene. V shed 1 base and J shed 0 bases, with 18 bases lying between them. CDR3 residues: CASSLVLGGPATNTGELFF. CDR3 sequence (DNA): TGTGCCAGCAGCTTAGTTCTCGGGGGGCCCGCCACGAACACCGGGGAGCTGTTTTTT.

This chain uses TRBV2 with TRBJ1-3; 7 nucleotides line up with TRBD1. Germline CDR1 is SNHLY and CDR2 is FYNNEI. V trimming: 5 bases; J trimming: 2 bases; junction bases outside the gene matches: 9. CDR3 length equals 16 residues. The CDR3 protein is CASSPEITGAGNTIYF. For the CDR3, the DNA is TGTGCCAGCAGTCCAGAAATTACAGGGGCTGGAAACACCATATATTTT.

The V and J genes are TRBV9 and TRBJ2-7; D might be TRBD2 (6 bases). The V end lost 4 bases, the J end lost 2 bases, and 16 bases lay between the germline ends. The CDR3 runs 15 residues. The V gene's germline CDR1 is SGDLS and CDR2 YYNGEE. CDR3 loop: CASSPRDSRAYEQYF. CDR3 DNA sequence: TGTGCCAGCAGCCCCCGGGACTCCAGAGCCTACGAGCAGTACTTC.

V gene TRBV4-3 combines with J gene TRBJ2-7; 7 nucleotides line up with TRBD2. With 4 bases clipped from V and 2 bases from J, the junction kept 11 bases outside the gene matches. Germline assignment: CDR1 LGHNA and CDR2 YSLEER. This CDR3 comprises 16 residues. The CDR3 reads CASSLFSAGVTYEQYF. CDR3 DNA sequence: TGCGCCAGCAGCCTCTTTTCTGCGGGAGTAACCTACGAGCAGTACTTC.

This clone was recorded only once. V usage is TRBV11-1 and J usage is TRBJ2-3; D uncertain. CDR1 is SGHAT, CDR2 FQDESV, per germline (reference sequence). Trimming left V 2 bases short and J 0 bases short, with 6 bases between. The CDR3 consists of 14 residues. CDR3 DNA sequence: TGTGCCAGCAGCTTAACGCGGAGCACAGATACGCAGTATTTT. Encoded protein: CASSLTRSTDTQYF.

The chain employs TRBV27 and TRBJ1-2, with 9 bases identical to TRBD1. Trimming cost V 4 bases and J 8 bases; bases outside gene matches: 8. Germline CDR1 and CDR2: MNHEY and SMNVEV (reference sequence). The CDR3 has 14 amino acids. The CDR3 DNA reads TGTGCCAGCAGTTCGGGACAGGGCTTTCGCGGCTACACCTTC. It translates to CASSSGQGFRGYTF.

The gene calls are TRBV19 and TRBJ1-2; D gene unclear. Germline V CDR1 and CDR2: LNHDA, SQIVND (reference sequence). Trimming took 6 bases from V and 1 from J, leaving 21 bases between them. The CDR3 loop spans 17 amino acids. DNA for the CDR3: TGTGCCAGTAGGGATCCCGCGGGAGAAAGTTTTAACTATGGCTACACCTTC. Protein sequence: CASRDPAGESFNYGYTF.

This CDR3 reads CASSVGSRLNYGYTF. The CDR3, as DNA: TGTGCCAGCAGCGTAGGGTCCAGGCTGAACTATGGCTACACCTTC. The chain is built from TRBV9 and TRBJ1-2; no firm D call. This CDR3 region has 15 residues. Germline V CDR1 and CDR2: SGDLS, YYNGEE. Trimming shortened V by 0 bases and J by 2 bases, and 11 bases separated the two germline ends.

The genes are TRBV7-2 and TRBJ2-7, with TRBD2 identical over 7 bases. CDR1 and CDR2 (germline): SGHTA, FQGNSA. The V gene end was trimmed by 5 bases and the J gene end by 5 bases; junction bases not matched to a gene: 15. This CDR3 spans 16 amino acids. This CDR3 reads CASSTTTSRSRNEQYF. CDR3 coding DNA: TGTGCCAGCAGCACTACGACTAGCCGGAGTAGGAACGAGCAGTACTTC.

The V gene is TRBV5-5, the J gene TRBJ2-1; 8 positions agree with TRBD2. Germline CDR1 reads SGHKS; CDR2 reads YYEKEE (reference sequence). The CDR3 has 15 amino acids. With 4 bases clipped from V and 8 bases from J, the junction kept 11 bases outside the gene matches. CDR3 bases: TGTGCCAGCAGCCGGGGGGGCGGGAGTGTAGATGAGCAGTTCTTC. It specifies CASSRGGGSVDEQFF.

The chain is built from TRBV2 and TRBJ1-4; TRBD1 matches 11 bases. Germline trimming cut 3 bases from V and 9 bases from J; bases unmatched to any gene: 6. This CDR3 spans 15 amino acids. The germline V gene encodes CDR1 SNHLY and CDR2 FYNNEI. The DNA for the CDR3 is TGTGCCAGCAGTGATGGGACAGGGGGTCGGAAAAAACTGTTTTTT. This gives the protein CASSDGTGGRKKLFF. The full variable domain, rest sourced from reference TRBV2 and TRBJ1-4, is EPEVTQTPSHQVTQMGQEVILRCVPISNHLYFYWYRQILGQKVEFLVSFYNNEISEKSEIFDDQFSVERPDGSNFTLKIRSTKLEDSAMYFCASSDGTGGRKKLFFGSGTQLSVL.

CDR3 loop: CSVEDGGGGYTF. The CDR3 nucleotides are TGCAGCGTTGAAGACGGGGGTGGGGGCTACACCTTC. The chain recombines TRBV29-1 with TRBJ1-2; possibly TRBD1 for D (5 bases). With 0 bases removed from V and 8 bases from J, the gap between germline ends came to 10 bases. CDR1 and CDR2 (germline): SQVTM, ANQGSEA. The CDR3 is 12 amino acids.

The V call is TRBV19, the J call TRBJ2-7; D is possibly TRBD2 (6 bases). CDR3 length: 13 amino acids. CDR1 is LNHDA, CDR2 SQIVND, per germline (reference sequence). V shed 3 bases and J shed 7 bases, with 13 bases lying between them. CDR3 sequence: CASSIAGLEEQYF. In DNA, the CDR3 is TGTGCCAGTAGTATCGCGGGGCTTGAGGAGCAGTACTTC.

The rearrangement links TRBV13 to TRBJ2-5; a possible D gene is TRBD1 (6 bases). The J call is uncertain, as TRBJ2-7 better fits the DNA end. Per the germline V gene, CDR1 is PRHDT and CDR2 is FYEKMQ (reference sequence). This CDR3 has 14 amino acids. CDR3 in amino acids: CASSFHRDTYEQYF. CDR3 sequence (DNA): TGTGCCAGCAGCTTTCACCGGGACACATACGAGCAGTACTTC.

The chain joins TRBV30 to TRBJ1-2; TRBD1 is a possible D gene (5 bases). The length of the CDR3 is 13 residues. Germline lookup yields CDR1 GTSNPN and CDR2 SVGIG (reference sequence). The V gene lost 4 bases and the J gene lost 8 bases, with 17 bases spanning the gap. CDR3 bases: TGTGCCTGGACCTACCCAGGGTTTAGGGGCTACACCTTC. Its protein product is CAWTYPGFRGYTF.

V gene TRBV27 combines with J gene TRBJ2-7; 7 nucleotides match TRBD1. The CDR3 spans 16 residues. J lost 0 bases, V lost 4 bases, and 9 bases had no gene match. Germline values: CDR1 MNHEY, CDR2 SMNVEV (reference sequence). The CDR3 nucleotides are TGTGCCAGCAGTTCCCGACGACAGGGAAGCTCCTACGAGCAGTACTTC. Amino acids: CASSSRRQGSSYEQYF.

This rearrangement joins TRBV7-3 to TRBJ2-3, with TRBD1 as a possible D gene (8 bases). Germline CDR1 is SGHTA and CDR2 is FQGTGA. CDR3 length: 16 residues. Trimming left V 3 bases short and J 0 bases short, with 13 bases between. The CDR3 DNA is TGTGCCAGCAGCTTGGGGGGGACAGGTAGCACAGATACGCAGTATTTT. Residues: CASSLGGTGSTDTQYF.

This rearrangement joins TRBV19 to TRBJ1-5; 7 nucleotides match TRBD1. CDR1 LNHDA and CDR2 SQIVND come from the germline V gene (reference sequence). The V segment lost 9 bases and the J segment 0 bases; nucleotides outside the gene matches: 8. The CDR3 consists of 15 residues. CDR3 DNA: TGTGCCAGCCGACGGACAGGATATAGCAATCAGCCCCAGCATTTT. As protein: CASRRTGYSNQPQHF.

The gene calls are TRBV7-9 and TRBJ2-1, with a tentative D call TRBD2 (6 bases). This CDR3 is 14 amino acids long. Germline CDR1 and CDR2: SEHNR and FQNEAQ (reference sequence). V gave up 0 bases and J gave up 8 bases, with 11 bases separating them. CDR3 region: CASSLAGLLHEQFF. CDR3 in DNA: TGTGCCAGCAGCTTAGCGGGACTTCTTCATGAGCAGTTCTTC.

This clone was recorded a few times. The chain uses TRBV7-3 and TRBJ1-1, with D possibly being TRBD1 (5 bases). The CDR3 covers 13 residues. Germline values: CDR1 SGHTA, CDR2 FQGTGA. With 3 bases removed from V and 4 bases from J, the gap between germline ends came to 9 bases. CDR3 nucleotides: TGTGCCAGCAGCTTTAGCGGGGCCACTGAAGCTTTCTTT. Amino acids: CASSFSGATEAFF.

The chain links TRBV27 to TRBJ2-1, with 8 bases identical to TRBD2. J gave up 2 bases and V 9 bases, and 6 bases lay outside the gene matches. Germline CDR1 reads MNHEY; CDR2 reads SMNVEV (reference sequence). The CDR3 consists of 14 residues. The CDR3 region has the DNA TGTGCCAGTTTAGCGGGATTCACCTACAATGAGCAGTTCTTC. It specifies CASLAGFTYNEQFF.

The V gene is TRBV29-1, the J gene TRBJ1-4; 9 positions match TRBD1. Germline lookup yields CDR1 SQVTM and CDR2 ANQGSEA. The junction had 6 bases not matched to a gene; V was cut back by 6 bases and J by 7 bases. This CDR3 is built from 13 residues. The CDR3 DNA sequence: TGCAGCGTAGGGGACAGGGCCGGTGAAAAACTGTTTTTT. Residues: CSVGDRAGEKLFF.

Turning to this clone: Other DNA sequences in the same sample also yield this CDR3. The chain joins TRBV13 to TRBJ2-5; 8 bases agree with TRBD2. V dropped 3 bases and J dropped 5; count of bases not matched to a gene: 2. The germline V gene has CDR1 PRHDT and CDR2 FYEKMQ (reference sequence). CDR3 size: 13 residues. The CDR3 sequence: CASSLGLVETQYF. Written as DNA, the CDR3 is TGTGCCAGCAGCTTGGGACTAGTCGAGACCCAGTACTTC.